These T cell receptor beta chains were read from a single sample in a study of blood T cell repertoires in COVID-19. Assay: immunoSEQ multiplex PCR; the TCRdb copy retains only in-frame clones and omits some. The sample gives around 70,000 clones, over 85% of which show up once; approximately 1.6% is in the top ten. The specimen was peripheral blood. The receptors stem from a man in his fifties or sixties with acute or convalescent COVID-19. Both conserved end residues are part of each CDR3. A D gene is named only where the DNA matches it firmly. A row's size may be missing; if present it is once, few, many or a size class.

J gene	V gene	clone size	CDR3 length	D gene	CDR3 protein	CDR3 DNA
TRBJ2-7	TRBV27	once	15	NA	CASNPIVGGVNEQYF	TGTGCCAGCAATCCGATTGTAGGAGGGGTTAACGAGCAGTACTTC
TRBJ2-7	TRBV6-5	NA	14	NA	CASSRTDGYYEQYF	TGTGCCAGCAGTCGCACCGACGGGTACTACGAGCAGTACTTC
TRBJ1-1	TRBV4-3	NA	14	NA	CASSHADRRGEAFF	TGCGCCAGCAGCCACGCGGATAGGCGGGGTGAAGCTTTCTTT
TRBJ1-2	TRBV27	NA	15	TRBD1	CASSPTGGATYGYTF	TGTGCCAGCAGTCCGACAGGGGGCGCGACCTATGGCTACACCTTC
TRBJ2-1	TRBV18	NA	16	TRBD1	CASSLDLTGGRDEQFF	TGTGCCAGCTCACTAGACCTTACAGGGGGCAGGGATGAGCAGTTCTTC
TRBJ2-2	TRBV28	NA	17	NA	CASSLSGAGVNTGELFF	TGTGCCAGCAGTTTATCAGGGGCAGGGGTAAACACCGGGGAGCTGTTTTTT
TRBJ1-5	TRBV10-3	NA	15	NA	CAISEREQGVRPQHF	TGTGCCATCAGTGAGAGGGAACAGGGAGTACGGCCCCAGCATTTT
TRBJ2-1	TRBV2	NA	15	TRBD2	CASRPTSGGLNEQFF	TGTGCCAGCAGACCCACTAGCGGGGGCCTCAATGAGCAGTTCTTC
TRBJ1-1	TRBV28	NA	17	TRBD1	CASSLNLGQGKNTEAFF	TGTGCCAGCAGCCTCAACCTCGGACAGGGTAAGAACACTGAAGCTTTCTTT
TRBJ2-7	TRBV9	NA	18	TRBD1	CASSSSRDRGPPIYEQYF	TGTGCCAGCAGCTCGTCCCGGGACAGGGGGCCCCCGATCTACGAGCAGTACTTC
TRBJ1-3	TRBV30	few	13	NA	CAWSVSSGNTIYF	TGTGCCTGGAGTGTCAGCTCTGGAAACACCATATATTTT
TRBJ2-1	TRBV27	NA	14	NA	CASSLFVSGNEQFF	TGTGCCAGCAGTTTATTTGTTTCAGGGAATGAGCAGTTCTTC
TRBJ1-4	TRBV5-1	NA	14	NA	CASRRRGEDEKLFF	TGCGCCAGCAGAAGACGGGGTGAAGATGAAAAACTGTTTTTT
TRBJ2-1	TRBV11-2	few	16	TRBD2	CASSALRTSDYNEQFF	TGTGCCAGCAGCGCCTTGCGGACTAGCGACTACAATGAGCAGTTCTTC
TRBJ1-1	TRBV20-1	NA	14	TRBD1	CSASRSQGAGEAFF	TGCAGTGCTAGTCGGTCTCAGGGGGCTGGTGAAGCTTTCTTT
TRBJ1-3	TRBV7-8	NA	16	NA	CASSPNPAGSYDTIYF	TGTGCCAGCAGCCCTAACCCCGCGGGATCGTATGACACCATATATTTT
TRBJ2-7	TRBV20-1	NA	16	TRBD2	CSASAPGLAGAYEQYF	TGCAGTGCTAGTGCCCCCGGACTAGCGGGAGCCTACGAGCAGTACTTC
TRBJ1-5	TRBV29-1	NA	13	TRBD1	CSVQTGLGQPQHF	TGCAGCGTCCAGACAGGGCTTGGACAGCCCCAGCATTTT
TRBJ1-4	TRBV7-2	NA	14	TRBD1	CASSSTGTGDKLFF	TGTGCCAGCAGCTCCACCGGGACAGGGGACAAACTGTTTTTT